The rows below give T cell receptor beta chains drawn from one sample of a study of high-grade serous ovarian cancer treatment subgroups. Measured with immunoSEQ multiplex PCR; TCRdb has only the in-frame clones, and not every one. Here the sample spans 4,500 or so clones, around two thirds being singletons. Sample: tumor tissue. The receptors shown here come from a human donor with high-grade serous ovarian cancer. Each CDR3 is given with its conserved first and last residue. Each record gives: D gene, V gene, clone size, J gene, CDR3 protein, CDR3 DNA. D genes are given only for firm matches. Clone size is stated in some rows and not others, as once, few, many or a class when expanded.

d_call: -
v_call: TRBV7-9
clone_size: -
j_call: TRBJ2-5
cdr3_aa: CASSPQVQETQYF
cdr3_nt: TGTGCCAGCAGCCCACAGGTACAAGAGACCCAGTACTTC

d_call: TRBD1
v_call: TRBV5-1
clone_size: -
j_call: TRBJ2-7
cdr3_aa: CASSPRQGNSYEQYF
cdr3_nt: TGCGCCAGCAGCCCGAGACAGGGGAATTCCTACGAGCAGTACTTC

d_call: -
v_call: TRBV27
clone_size: -
j_call: TRBJ1-5
cdr3_aa: CASSLAHAQPQHF
cdr3_nt: TGTGCCAGCAGTTTGGCGCACGCTCAGCCCCAGCATTTT

d_call: -
v_call: TRBV6-1
clone_size: -
j_call: TRBJ1-1
cdr3_aa: CASSGLTGTTEAFF
cdr3_nt: TGTGCCAGCAGTGGTCTTACAGGCACCACTGAAGCTTTCTTT

d_call: -
v_call: TRBV2
clone_size: -
j_call: TRBJ1-1
cdr3_aa: CASKGVTEAFF
cdr3_nt: TGTGCCAGCAAAGGGGTCACTGAAGCTTTCTTT

d_call: -
v_call: TRBV28
clone_size: -
j_call: TRBJ1-1
cdr3_aa: CASRTRQDTEAFF
cdr3_nt: TGTGCCAGCCGAACCCGTCAGGACACTGAAGCTTTCTTT

d_call: TRBD1
v_call: TRBV7-2
clone_size: few
j_call: TRBJ2-4
cdr3_aa: CASSPTGGFTGLAKNIQYF
cdr3_nt: TGTGCCAGCAGCCCGACAGGGGGTTTTACGGGGCTAGCCAAAAACATTCAGTACTTC

d_call: -
v_call: TRBV5-1
clone_size: -
j_call: TRBJ2-5
cdr3_aa: CASRRSRSQETQYF
cdr3_nt: TGCGCCAGCAGACGAAGTCGTTCGCAAGAGACCCAGTACTTC

d_call: TRBD1
v_call: TRBV10-3
clone_size: -
j_call: TRBJ1-5
cdr3_aa: CAISEGQGGNQPQHF
cdr3_nt: TGTGCCATCAGTGAAGGCCAGGGGGGCAATCAGCCCCAGCATTTT

d_call: TRBD1
v_call: TRBV6-1
clone_size: few
j_call: TRBJ1-5
cdr3_aa: CASSEGQGNQPQHF
cdr3_nt: TGTGCCAGCAGTGAGGGACAGGGCAATCAGCCCCAGCATTTT

d_call: TRBD1
v_call: TRBV18
clone_size: -
j_call: TRBJ1-2
cdr3_aa: CASSKEGGDFGGYTF
cdr3_nt: TGTGCCAGCTCAAAGGAAGGGGGCGACTTCGGCGGCTACACCTTC